The 21 T cell receptor beta chains in this list originate from one sample, sequenced in a study of cytomegalovirus exposure and HLA in healthy donors. With 60 Vbeta and 13 Jbeta primers, the PCR was carried out. Sequenced by immunoSEQ multiplex PCR; TCRdb stores in-frame clones only, minus some. The sample lists approximately 110,000 clones, 79% seen once, with roughly 3% in the top ten. Sequencing was carried out using PBMCs. Receptors originate from a woman aged 18-30 years in good health and CMV-seropositive.

This clone occurred once. The rearrangement uses TRBV25-1 and TRBJ2-1; 11 nucleotides align to TRBD2. Germline values: CDR1 MGHDK, CDR2 SYGVNS. CDR3 length equals 14 residues. J lost 6 bases, V lost 5 bases, and 3 bases had no gene match. In nucleotides, the CDR3 is TGTGCCAGCAGTAGACTAGCGGGGATCAATGAGCAGTTCTTC. Translating gives CASSRLAGINEQFF.

The J gene is TRBJ2-3, the V gene TRBV9; 7 nucleotides align to TRBD2. Trimming took 4 bases from V and 3 from J; bases not matched to a gene: 11. Germline CDR1 and CDR2: SGDLS and YYNGEE. The length of the CDR3 is 16 residues. The CDR3 is CASSKHGGRGTDTQYF. CDR3 nucleotides: TGTGCCAGCAGCAAACATGGCGGGAGAGGGACAGATACGCAGTATTTT.

This clone was counted a single time. V usage is TRBV5-1 and J usage is TRBJ1-4; D gene uncertain. CDR3 length equals 15 residues. From germline, CDR1 is SGHRS and CDR2 YFSETQ. The germline V and J ends were trimmed by 1 base and 0 bases, with 7 bases remaining between them. The DNA of the CDR3 is TGCGCCAGCAGCTTGATAGAGGCAACTAATGAAAAACTGTTTTTT. Protein sequence: CASSLIEATNEKLFF.

This chain joins TRBV9 and TRBJ1-1; TRBD1 is a possible D gene (5 bases). Looked up from germline, CDR1 is SGDLS and CDR2 is YYNGEE. This CDR3 is built from 13 residues. Trimming shortened V by 3 bases and J by 1 base, and 7 bases separated the two germline ends. CDR3 region: CASSGRGNTEAFF. The DNA of the CDR3 is TGTGCCAGCAGCGGGAGGGGGAACACTGAAGCTTTCTTT.

Only a few counts were recorded for this clone. This chain links TRBV4-1 with TRBJ2-3; D gene uncertain. The germline CDR1 and CDR2 sequences are MGHRA and YSYEKL. V dropped 0 bases and J dropped 6 bases, with 7 bases sitting between them. CDR3 length equals 13 residues. This CDR3 is CASSQDPVDTQYF. CDR3 nucleotide sequence: TGCGCCAGCAGCCAAGATCCGGTCGATACGCAGTATTTT.

This chain uses TRBV4-1 with TRBJ1-1; TRBD1 aligns across 7 bases. The CDR3 sequence is 14 residues long. The germline V gene has CDR1 MGHRA and CDR2 YSYEKL. The junction had 3 bases not matched to a gene; V was cut back by 5 bases and J by 0 bases. The CDR3 sequence is CASSFDRVNTEAFF. The CDR3 DNA reads as TGCGCCAGCAGCTTCGACAGGGTGAACACTGAAGCTTTCTTT.

V gene TRBV5-1 combines with J gene TRBJ2-7; D might be TRBD2 (6 bases). CDR1 SGHRS and CDR2 YFSETQ come from the germline V gene. V shed 7 bases and J shed 0 bases, with 14 bases lying between them. The CDR3 extends over 14 amino acids. CDR3 DNA sequence: TGCGCCAGCGTGGAGGGGTTGTTCTCCTACGAGCAGTACTTC. Protein: CASVEGLFSYEQYF.

This clone was observed once. The J gene is TRBJ2-2, the V gene TRBV19; TRBD1 agrees at 7 bases. The CDR3 length is 16 residues. In germline, CDR1 is LNHDA, CDR2 SQIVND (reference sequence). V lost 10 bases and J lost 6; bases outside the gene matches: 17. CDR3 in amino acids: CATSTRGGKMAGELFF. In nucleotides, the CDR3 is TGTGCCACCTCAACCCGAGGGGGCAAAATGGCCGGGGAGCTGTTTTTT.

The chain joins TRBV7-2 to TRBJ2-7, with a weak D call TRBD2 (6 bases). From germline, CDR1 is SGHTA and CDR2 FQGNSA. Trimming took off 0 bases at V and 2 bases at J, with 11 bases between the two ends. The CDR3 spans 15 residues. CDR3 sequence reads: CASSLAQGLPYEQYF. For the CDR3, the DNA is TGTGCCAGCAGCTTAGCGCAGGGACTCCCCTACGAGCAGTACTTC.

The V gene is TRBV9, the J gene TRBJ1-4; tentative D call: TRBD1 (5 bases). The CDR3 runs 15 residues. Trimming took off 0 bases at V and 7 bases at J, with 13 bases between the two ends. Germline V gene sequence: CDR1 SGDLS, CDR2 YYNGEE. CDR3 region: CASSVVGEEGEKLFF. Here the CDR3 DNA reads TGTGCCAGCAGCGTAGTAGGGGAGGAGGGTGAAAAACTGTTTTTT.

CDR3 nucleotide sequence: TGTGCCAGCAGTTTGATTAGCCAGCCCCAGCATTTT. This gives the protein CASSLISQPQHF. This chain connects TRBV28 to TRBJ1-5; D unclear. Germline CDR1 reads MDHEN; CDR2 reads SYDVKM. Between the trimmed V and J ends, which lost 3 bases and 7 bases, there was a span of 7 bases. The CDR3 extends over 12 amino acids. The full variable domain, with the rest looked up from reference TRBV28 and TRBJ1-5, is DVKVTQSSRYLVKRTGEKVFLECVQDMDHENMFWYRQDPGLGLRLIYFSYDVKMKEKGDIPEGYSVSREKKERFSLILESASTNQTSMYLCASSLISQPQHFGDGTRLSIL.

The rearrangement uses TRBV15 and TRBJ1-3; 7 nucleotides match TRBD1. From germline, CDR1 is LNHNV and CDR2 YYDKDF (reference sequence). J lost 6 bases, V lost 2 bases, and 4 bases had no gene match. The CDR3 runs 14 residues. CDR3: CATSRRQGENTIYF. As DNA, the CDR3 is TGTGCCACCAGCAGAAGACAGGGCGAAAACACCATATATTTT. The variable domain in full, with the rest retrieved from reference TRBV15 and TRBJ1-3, is DAMVIQNPRYQVTQFGKPVTLSCSQTLNHNVMYWYQQKSSQAPKLLFHYYDKDFNNEADTPDNFQSRRPNTSFCFLDIRSPGLGDTAMYLCATSRRQGENTIYFGEGSWLTVV.

The V call is TRBV2, the J call TRBJ1-5, with D uncertain. V was shortened by 4 bases and J by 1 base, with 11 bases between the two germline ends. Per the germline V gene, CDR1 is SNHLY and CDR2 is FYNNEI. The CDR3 extends over 15 amino acids. The CDR3 sequence is CASSGGRVSNQPQHF. The CDR3 DNA is TGTGCCAGCAGTGGCGGTCGTGTAAGCAATCAGCCCCAGCATTTT.

The V and J genes are TRBV5-1 and TRBJ1-2; 8 bases are a match to TRBD1. Germline assignment: CDR1 SGHRS and CDR2 YFSETQ. V shed 4 bases, J shed 6 bases, and the junction held 5 bases outside the gene matches. This CDR3 has 13 residues. CDR3 DNA: TGCGCCAGCAGCCCGCAGACAGGGGATGGCTACACCTTC. It is translated as CASSPQTGDGYTF.

This chain links TRBV13 with TRBJ2-3, with 8 bases fitting TRBD1. Germline V CDR1 and CDR2: PRHDT, FYEKMQ (reference sequence). V gave up 0 bases and J gave up 7 bases; unmatched junction bases: 18. This CDR3 has 19 residues. The chain's CDR3 is CASSLGLKDRAIPTNTQYF. The CDR3 DNA follows: TGTGCCAGCAGCTTAGGCCTAAAGGACAGGGCCATCCCCACGAATACGCAGTATTTT.

The chain combines TRBV5-4 with TRBJ2-7; 8 bases match TRBD2. CDR3 size: 16 residues. Germline V lookup: CDR1 SGHNT, CDR2 YYREEE (reference sequence). V shed 4 bases, J shed 2 bases, and the junction held 11 bases outside the gene matches. The CDR3 protein is CASSQDASGSAYEQYF. In DNA, the CDR3 is TGTGCCAGCAGCCAAGATGCTAGCGGGTCTGCCTACGAGCAGTACTTC.

To note about this clone: Its ends do not fully match the called genes, so a read error is possible. This chain joins TRBV7-9 and TRBJ1-5; D not resolved. Per germline, CDR1 SEHNR and CDR2 FQNEAQ (reference sequence). This CDR3 is built from 12 residues. The CDR3 spells CSSSSGGQPQHF. The CDR3, as DNA: TGTTCCAGCAGCTCCGGTGGTCAGCCCCAGCATTTT.

The V and J genes are TRBV6-1 and TRBJ1-2, with 10 bases fitting TRBD1. This CDR3 comprises 14 residues. Per the germline V gene, CDR1 is MNHNS and CDR2 is SASEGT. With V trimmed by 6 bases and J by 5 bases, 6 bases remained unmatched. The CDR3 coding sequence is TGTGCCAGCAGGGGACAGGGGTTGAGATATGGCTACACCTTC. Encoded protein: CASRGQGLRYGYTF.

This clone was counted only a few times. This rearrangement joins TRBV5-1 to TRBJ1-2, with D perhaps TRBD1 (6 bases). V lost 4 bases and J 3 bases, leaving 10 bases between the germline ends. Germline V gene lookup returns CDR1 SGHRS and CDR2 YFSETQ. CDR3 length: 13 amino acids. The DNA for the CDR3 is TGCGCCAGCAGCCTGGACAGCTACTATGGCTACACCTTC. It codes for CASSLDSYYGYTF.

The chain couples TRBV5-1 to TRBJ2-3, with 8 positions matching TRBD2. Trimming took 4 bases from V and 3 from J; bases not matched to a gene: 16. Germline CDR1 SGHRS, CDR2 YFSETQ. The CDR3 extends over 18 amino acids. Written as DNA, the CDR3 is TGCGCCAGCAGCCGACTCGTACTAGCGGTAGGGGGAACAGATACGCAGTATTTT. Protein: CASSRLVLAVGGTDTQYF.

The V gene is TRBV11-3, the J gene TRBJ2-3; a weak D match, TRBD1 (6 bases). CDR1 is SGHNT, CDR2 YENEEA, per germline. There are 14 residues in the CDR3. V lost 8 bases to trimming and J lost 0 bases, with 12 bases between them. The CDR3 DNA sequence: TGTGCCAGCCTAGGGGGTCTAAGCACAGATACGCAGTATTTT. Protein product: CASLGGLSTDTQYF.